Detailed here is one T cell receptor (beta chain). Its specificity is not known. The PCR contained 60 Vbeta and 13 Jbeta primers. TCRdb keeps only in-frame clones here, not all; method: immunoSEQ multiplex PCR. The sample includes roughly 180,000 clones, approximately 84% of them seen just once. The data are from a study of cytomegalovirus exposure and HLA in healthy donors. Study results and limitations: Previously analyzed data showed that most TCR beta V segments were productive at a frequency of about 90% or about 30%. Reportedly, fewer N-insertions than the roughly 600-donor mean appeared in an Asian-associated ancestry cluster in a later analysis.

J lost 5 bases, V lost 5 bases, and 9 bases had no gene match. Looked up from germline, CDR1 is SGHTA and CDR2 is FQGTGA. CDR3 length equals 15 residues. Source material: PBMCs. The chain links TRBV7-3 to TRBJ2-5, with 9 bases identical to TRBD2. The source of this sequence is a boy younger than 18 in good health and CMV-seronegative. The CDR3 DNA reads as TGTGCCAGCAGCCTCCCTCGGCTAGCGGGGGAGACCCAGTACTTC. This sequence encodes CASSLPRLAGETQYF.